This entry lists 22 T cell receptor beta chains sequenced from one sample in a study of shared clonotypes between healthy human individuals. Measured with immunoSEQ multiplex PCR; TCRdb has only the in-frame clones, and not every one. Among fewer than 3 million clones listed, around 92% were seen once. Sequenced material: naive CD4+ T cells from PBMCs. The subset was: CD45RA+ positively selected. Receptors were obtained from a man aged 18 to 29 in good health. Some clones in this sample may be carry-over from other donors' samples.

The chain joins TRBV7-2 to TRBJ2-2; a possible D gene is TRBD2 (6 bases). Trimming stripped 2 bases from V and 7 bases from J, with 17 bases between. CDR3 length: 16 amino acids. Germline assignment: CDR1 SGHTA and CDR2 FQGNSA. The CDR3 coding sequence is TGTGCCAGCAGCTTACGTCTAGCGTTCCTAGGCGGGGAGCTGTTTTTT. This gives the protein CASSLRLAFLGGELFF.

CDR3 protein: CASSQPQGRKGETQYF. The CDR3 DNA reads as TGCGCCAGCAGCCAACCACAGGGACGGAAAGGAGAGACCCAGTACTTC. The chain has TRBV4-1 and TRBJ2-5; TRBD1 might be the D (6 bases). CDR3 length equals 16 residues. Germline CDR1 is MGHRA and CDR2 is YSYEKL. V lost 2 bases to trimming and J lost 4 bases, with 17 bases between them.

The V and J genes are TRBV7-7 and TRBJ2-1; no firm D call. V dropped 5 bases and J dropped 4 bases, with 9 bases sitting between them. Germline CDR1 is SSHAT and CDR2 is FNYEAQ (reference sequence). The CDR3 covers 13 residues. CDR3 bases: TGTGCCAGCAGCCGACGGTTATACAATGAGCAGTTCTTC. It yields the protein CASSRRLYNEQFF.

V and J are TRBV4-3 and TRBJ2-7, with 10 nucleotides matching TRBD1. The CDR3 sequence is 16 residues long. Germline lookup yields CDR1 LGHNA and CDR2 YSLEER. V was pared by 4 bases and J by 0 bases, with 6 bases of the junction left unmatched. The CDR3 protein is CASSPSRDRGSYEQYF. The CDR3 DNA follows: TGCGCCAGCAGCCCTTCAAGGGACAGGGGCTCCTACGAGCAGTACTTC.

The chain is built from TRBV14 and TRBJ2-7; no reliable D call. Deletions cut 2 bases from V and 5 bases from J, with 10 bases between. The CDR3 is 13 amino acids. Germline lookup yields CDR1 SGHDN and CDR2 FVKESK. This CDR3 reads CASSQTVPHEQYF. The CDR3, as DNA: TGTGCCAGCAGCCAAACAGTCCCCCACGAGCAGTACTTC.

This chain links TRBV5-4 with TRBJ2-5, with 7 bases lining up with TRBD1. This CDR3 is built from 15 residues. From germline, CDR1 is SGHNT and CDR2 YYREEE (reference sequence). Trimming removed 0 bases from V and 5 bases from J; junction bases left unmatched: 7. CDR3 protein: CASSLDRGGLETQYF. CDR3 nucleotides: TGTGCCAGCAGCTTGGACAGAGGGGGCTTGGAGACCCAGTACTTC.

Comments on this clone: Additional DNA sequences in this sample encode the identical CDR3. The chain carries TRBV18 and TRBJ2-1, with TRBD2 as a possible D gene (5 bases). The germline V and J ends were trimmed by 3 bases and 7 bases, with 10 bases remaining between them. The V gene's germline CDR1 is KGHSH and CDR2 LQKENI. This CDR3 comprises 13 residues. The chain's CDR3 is CASSPGLENEQFF. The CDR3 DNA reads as TGTGCCAGCTCACCTGGACTCGAAAATGAGCAGTTCTTC.

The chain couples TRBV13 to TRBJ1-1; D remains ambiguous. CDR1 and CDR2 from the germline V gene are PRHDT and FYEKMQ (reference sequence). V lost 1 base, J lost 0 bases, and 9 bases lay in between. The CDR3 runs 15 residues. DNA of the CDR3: TGTGCCAGCAGCTTAGTCCGTGCCATGAACACTGAAGCTTTCTTT. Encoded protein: CASSLVRAMNTEAFF.

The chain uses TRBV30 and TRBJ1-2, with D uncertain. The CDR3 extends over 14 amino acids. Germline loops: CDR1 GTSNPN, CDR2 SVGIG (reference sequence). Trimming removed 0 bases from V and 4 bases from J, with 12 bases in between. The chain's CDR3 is CAWSVKGVGYGYTF. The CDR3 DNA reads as TGTGCCTGGAGTGTCAAGGGTGTAGGCTATGGCTACACCTTC.

The DNA of the CDR3 is TGTGCCAGCAGCCCCGGTGGCTTGAGGGGAGATACGCAGTATTTT. It specifies CASSPGGLRGDTQYF. V gene TRBV7-3 combines with J gene TRBJ2-3; D may be TRBD1 or TRBD2 (5 bases each). Germline lookup yields CDR1 SGHTA and CDR2 FQGTGA. There are 15 residues in the CDR3. V was shortened by 5 bases and J by 5 bases, with 17 bases between the two germline ends.

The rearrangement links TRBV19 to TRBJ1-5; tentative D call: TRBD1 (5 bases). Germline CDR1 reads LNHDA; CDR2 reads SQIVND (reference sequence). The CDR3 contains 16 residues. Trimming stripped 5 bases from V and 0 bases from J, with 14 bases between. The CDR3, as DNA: TGTGCCAGTAGTCCCAGTGGGGGGGGTAGCAATCAGCCCCAGCATTTT. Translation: CASSPSGGGSNQPQHF.

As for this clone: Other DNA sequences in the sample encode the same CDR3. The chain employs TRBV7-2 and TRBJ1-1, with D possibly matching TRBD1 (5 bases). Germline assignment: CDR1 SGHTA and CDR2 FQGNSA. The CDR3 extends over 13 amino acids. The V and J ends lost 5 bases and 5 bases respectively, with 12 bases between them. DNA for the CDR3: TGTGCCAGCAGCCCCGGGGGGGGGACTGAAGCTTTCTTT. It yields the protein CASSPGGGTEAFF.

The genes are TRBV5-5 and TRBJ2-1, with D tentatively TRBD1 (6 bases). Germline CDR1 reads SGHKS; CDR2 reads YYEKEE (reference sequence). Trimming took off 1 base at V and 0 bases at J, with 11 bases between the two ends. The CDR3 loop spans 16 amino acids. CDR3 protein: CASSLWGTNSYNEQFF. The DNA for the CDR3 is TGTGCCAGCAGCTTGTGGGGGACAAACTCCTACAATGAGCAGTTCTTC.

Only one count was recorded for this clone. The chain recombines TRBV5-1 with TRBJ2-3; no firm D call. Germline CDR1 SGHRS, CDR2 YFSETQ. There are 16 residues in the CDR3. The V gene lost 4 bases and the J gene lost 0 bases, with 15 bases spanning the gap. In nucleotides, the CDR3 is TGCGCCAGCAGCCCGCCGTCAGACTCTAGCACAGATACGCAGTATTTT. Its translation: CASSPPSDSSTDTQYF.

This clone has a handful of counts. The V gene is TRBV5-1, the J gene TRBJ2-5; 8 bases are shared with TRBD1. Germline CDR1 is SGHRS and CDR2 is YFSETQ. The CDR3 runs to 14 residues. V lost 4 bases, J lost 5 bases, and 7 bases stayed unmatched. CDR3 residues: CASSAGGGGETQYF. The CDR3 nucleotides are TGCGCCAGCAGCGCAGGGGGCGGTGGGGAGACCCAGTACTTC.

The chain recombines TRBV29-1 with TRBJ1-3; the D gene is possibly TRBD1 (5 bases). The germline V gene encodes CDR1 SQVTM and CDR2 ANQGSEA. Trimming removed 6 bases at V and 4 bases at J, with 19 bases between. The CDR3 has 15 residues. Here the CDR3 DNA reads TGCAGCGTGGGTTGGGGGGGATCTCCAGGAAACACCATATATTTT. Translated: CSVGWGGSPGNTIYF.

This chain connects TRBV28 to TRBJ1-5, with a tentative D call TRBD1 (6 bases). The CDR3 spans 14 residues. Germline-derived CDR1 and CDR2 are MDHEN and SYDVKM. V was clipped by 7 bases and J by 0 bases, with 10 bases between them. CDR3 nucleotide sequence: TGTGCCAGCACAGGGGTCTATAGCAATCAGCCCCAGCATTTT. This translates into CASTGVYSNQPQHF.

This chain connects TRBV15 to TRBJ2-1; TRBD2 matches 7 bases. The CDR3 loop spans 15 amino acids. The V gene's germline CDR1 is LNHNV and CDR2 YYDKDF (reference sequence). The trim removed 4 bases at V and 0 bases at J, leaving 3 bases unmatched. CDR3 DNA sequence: TGTGCCACCAGCATAACGGGGGGCTCCTACAATGAGCAGTTCTTC. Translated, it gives CATSITGGSYNEQFF.

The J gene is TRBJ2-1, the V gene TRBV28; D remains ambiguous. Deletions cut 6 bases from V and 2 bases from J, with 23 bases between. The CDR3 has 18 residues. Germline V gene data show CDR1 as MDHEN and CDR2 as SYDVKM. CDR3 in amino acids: CASRTTRVLAGAYNEQFF. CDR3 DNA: TGTGCCAGCAGGACGACCCGGGTCCTCGCAGGAGCCTACAATGAGCAGTTCTTC.

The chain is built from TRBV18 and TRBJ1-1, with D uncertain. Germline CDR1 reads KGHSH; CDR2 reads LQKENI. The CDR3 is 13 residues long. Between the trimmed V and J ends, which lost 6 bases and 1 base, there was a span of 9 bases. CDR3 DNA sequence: TGTGCCAGCTCTCAGACAACGAACACTGAAGCTTTCTTT. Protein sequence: CASSQTTNTEAFF.

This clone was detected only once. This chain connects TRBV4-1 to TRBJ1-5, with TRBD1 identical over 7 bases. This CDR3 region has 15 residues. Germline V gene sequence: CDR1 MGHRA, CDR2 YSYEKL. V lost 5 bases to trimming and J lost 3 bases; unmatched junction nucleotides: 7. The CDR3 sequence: CASSAGQRVNQPQHF. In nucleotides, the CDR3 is TGCGCCAGCAGCGCGGGACAGAGAGTCAATCAGCCCCAGCATTTT.

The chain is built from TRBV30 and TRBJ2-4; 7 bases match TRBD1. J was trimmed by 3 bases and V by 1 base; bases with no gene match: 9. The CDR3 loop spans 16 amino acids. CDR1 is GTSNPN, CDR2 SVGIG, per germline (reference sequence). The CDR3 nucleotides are TGTGCCTGGAGTGGAGGGGGCAACCTAGGCAAAAACATTCAGTACTTC. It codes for CAWSGGGNLGKNIQYF.